The next 3 T cell receptor beta chains were all read from a single sample in a study of Graves' ophthalmopathy and Graves' hyperthyroidism. The authors amplified TCR beta CDR3 regions, and they did so from RNA transcripts for repertoire sequencing. HTBI primers served in a first-round RT-PCR, which a second-round multiplex PCR followed. TCRdb re-analysed the multiplex PCR reads in MiXCR, keeping a single row per CDR3 protein. Of nearly 400,000 distinct CDR3 sequences detected, around 20% appear once; the ten largest clones hold 1.6%. Sequenced sample: peripheral blood. Receptors originate from a woman younger than 35 with Graves' ophthalmopathy.

In this sample, this clonotype turned up many times. The J gene is TRBJ2-2, the V gene TRBV6-2 or TRBV6-3; 7 nucleotides line up with TRBD1. The CDR3 is made up of 15 amino acids. Germline V gene data show CDR1 as MNHEY and CDR2 as SVGEGT. V dropped 2 bases and J dropped 2; count of bases not matched to a gene: 2. The CDR3 protein is CASSYGTDNTGELFF. CDR3 sequence (DNA): TGTGCCAGCAGTTACGGGACAGACAACACCGGGGAGCTGTTTTTT.

The chain links TRBV11-3 to TRBJ1-2; no firm D call. V shed 1 base and J shed 8 bases, with 14 bases lying between them. The CDR3 has 14 residues. The germline CDR1 and CDR2 sequences are SGHNT and YENEEA. The CDR3 loop reads CASSLAPDTPGYTF. CDR3 nucleotide sequence: TGTGCCAGCAGCTTAGCCCCCGACACGCCAGGCTACACCTTC.

The CDR3 bases are TGTGCCAGCAGTGAAGCCGCCGGTTACCGGGGGAAGTACTTC. Translating gives CASSEAAGYRGKYF. The chain uses TRBV6-1 and TRBJ2-5; a possible D gene is TRBD2 (6 bases). Germline V CDR1 and CDR2: MNHNS, SASEGT. There are 14 residues in the CDR3. Trimming cost V 0 bases and J 12 bases, with 17 bases left between them.